The 16 T cell receptor beta chains given below trace back to one sample, sequenced in a study of radiotherapy plus CTLA-4 blockade in lung cancer. Clones were read by immunoSEQ multiplex PCR, and TCRdb kept only the in-frame ones, dropping some. This sample has about 85,000 clones, with about 86% found just once. Sequences were derived from peripheral blood, sampled from a patient treated with radiotherapy plus ipilimumab. These receptors were collected from a human donor with non-small cell lung cancer who had a partial response to radiotherapy plus ipilimumab.

This chain uses TRBV18 with TRBJ2-7; 7 bases map to TRBD1. The germline gives CDR1 KGHSH, CDR2 LQKENI. CDR3 length: 15 amino acids. V trimming: 1 base; J trimming: 5 bases; junction bases outside the gene matches: 8. The DNA of the CDR3 is TGTGCCAGCTCACCACAGGGGGCTAGCCCCCACGAGCAGTACTTC. Translated: CASSPQGASPHEQYF.

V gene TRBV28 combines with J gene TRBJ2-1; the match to TRBD1 covers 10 bases. This CDR3 spans 14 amino acids. Germline CDR1 and CDR2: MDHEN and SYDVKM. Unmatched junction bases numbered 2, after V lost 0 bases and J lost 9 bases. The CDR3 DNA is TGTGCCAGCAGTTTATGGACAGGGGGCTCTGAGCAGTTCTTC. Protein: CASSLWTGGSEQFF.

The gene calls are TRBV6-6 and TRBJ2-7; a possible D gene is TRBD2 (6 bases). In germline, CDR1 is MNHNY, CDR2 SVGAGI (reference sequence). The CDR3 is made up of 15 amino acids. Trimming left V 0 bases short and J 2 bases short, with 11 bases between. CDR3 residues: CASSYSSGLTYEQYF. The CDR3 DNA reads TGTGCCAGCAGTTACTCGAGCGGGCTAACCTACGAGCAGTACTTC.

This clone was seen a handful of times. This sequence joins TRBV10-3 and TRBJ1-1; no firm D call. The germline CDR1 and CDR2 sequences are ENHRY and SYGVKD. The V gene lost 0 bases and the J gene lost 0 bases, with 8 bases spanning the gap. The CDR3 runs 15 residues. CDR3 sequence reads: CAISESNTMNTEAFF. The CDR3 DNA reads TGTGCCATCAGTGAGTCGAATACAATGAACACTGAAGCTTTCTTT.

This clone was observed a single time. The chain is built from TRBV9 and TRBJ1-2; 8 nucleotides line up with TRBD1. CDR1 is SGDLS and CDR2 is YYNGEE in the germline V gene. V lost 0 bases, J lost 1 base, and 11 bases stayed unmatched. The CDR3 spans 18 residues. CDR3 sequence reads: CASSVAPGTGFLNYGYTF. DNA of the CDR3: TGTGCCAGCAGCGTAGCCCCCGGGACAGGTTTCCTTAACTATGGCTACACCTTC.

The CDR3 protein is CASSSGTGAYEQYF. CDR3 in DNA: TGTGCCAGTAGTTCCGGGACAGGGGCATACGAGCAGTACTTC. The chain has TRBV19 and TRBJ2-7, with TRBD1 matching 10 bases. The CDR3 runs to 14 residues. Germline loops: CDR1 LNHDA, CDR2 SQIVND (reference sequence). J gave up 4 bases and V 5 bases, and 5 bases lay outside the gene matches. The full variable domain, completed using reference TRBV19 and TRBJ2-7, is DGGITQSPKYLFRKEGQNVTLSCEQNLNHDAMYWYRQDPGQGLRLIYYSQIVNDFQKGDIAEGYSVSREKKESFPLTVTSAQKNPTAFYLCASSSGTGAYEQYFGPGTRLTVT.

V is TRBV10-3 and J is TRBJ2-1; D perhaps matches TRBD1 (6 bases). CDR3 length equals 15 residues. The V gene's germline CDR1 is ENHRY and CDR2 SYGVKD. Trimming removed 4 bases at V and 6 bases at J, with 16 bases between. The CDR3 nucleotides read TGTGCCATCAGTGCCGCGGACAGCCAGTTCAATGAGCAGTTCTTC. Its translation is CAISAADSQFNEQFF.

This chain uses TRBV7-9 with TRBJ1-1; 7 nucleotides match TRBD1. Trimming at V came to 2 bases and at J to 2 bases, leaving 5 bases not matched to a gene. The CDR3 runs 15 residues. Germline values: CDR1 SEHNR, CDR2 FQNEAQ (reference sequence). CDR3 amino acids: CASSLRGTANTEAFF. The CDR3 bases are TGTGCCAGCAGCTTAAGGGGGACAGCAAACACTGAAGCTTTCTTT.

This clone was seen a handful of times. This sequence joins TRBV28 and TRBJ1-3, with 8 bases matching TRBD1. The V segment lost 6 bases and the J segment 2 bases; nucleotides outside the gene matches: 3. Germline V gene lookup returns CDR1 MDHEN and CDR2 SYDVKM. The CDR3 loop spans 14 amino acids. The CDR3 sequence is CASRRTGTGNTIYF. In nucleotides, the CDR3 is TGTGCCAGCAGGAGGACAGGGACTGGAAACACCATATATTTT.

The genes are TRBV28 and TRBJ2-7; TRBD1 matches at 7 bases. The V gene's germline CDR1 is MDHEN and CDR2 SYDVKM. The CDR3 spans 17 residues. V shed 6 bases, J shed 2 bases, and the junction held 16 bases outside the gene matches. The DNA for the CDR3 is TGTGCCAGCAGCACTACTGTGAACAGGGGCCTGGCCTACGAGCAGTACTTC. Protein sequence: CASSTTVNRGLAYEQYF.

This sequence joins TRBV28 and TRBJ1-4, with 7 bases matching TRBD1. Germline CDR1 reads MDHEN; CDR2 reads SYDVKM. Trimming at V came to 10 bases and at J to 4 bases, leaving 12 bases not matched to a gene. The CDR3 is 15 amino acids. As DNA, the CDR3 is TGTGCCACCATCCGTCAGACAGGGTTTAATGAAAAACTGTTTTTT. It is translated as CATIRQTGFNEKLFF.

The gene calls are TRBV7-2 and TRBJ1-5, with D perhaps TRBD1 (5 bases). CDR3 length: 14 amino acids. Trimming removed 6 bases from V and 1 base from J, with 10 bases in between. CDR1 and CDR2 from the germline V gene are SGHTA and FQGNSA. The CDR3 bases are TGTGCCAGCAGAATTGGGGGGAGCAATCAGCCCCAGCATTTT. Residues: CASRIGGSNQPQHF.

Concerning this clone itself: This same CDR3 is encoded by further DNA sequences in the sample. V is TRBV9 and J is TRBJ2-1; 7 nucleotides match TRBD2. This CDR3 is 15 amino acids long. Germline CDR1 reads SGDLS; CDR2 reads YYNGEE. V shed 0 bases, J shed 2 bases, and the junction held 2 bases outside the gene matches. CDR3 bases: TGTGCCAGCAGCGTAGATAGCGGGCCCTACAATGAGCAGTTCTTC. Protein product: CASSVDSGPYNEQFF.

V and J are TRBV5-1 and TRBJ2-3; 11 bases are shared with TRBD2. The CDR3 runs 16 residues. Trimming took 6 bases from V and 2 from J; bases not matched to a gene: 8. Germline values: CDR1 SGHRS, CDR2 YFSETQ. The CDR3 region has the DNA TGCGCCAGCACACTAGGGACTAGCGGAGACACAGATACGCAGTATTTT. It encodes CASTLGTSGDTDTQYF.

The chain is built from TRBV7-6 and TRBJ2-5; 9 bases line up with TRBD2. The germline CDR1 and CDR2 sequences are SGHVS and FNYEAQ. CDR3 length equals 16 residues. Trimming took 2 bases from V and 5 from J; bases not matched to a gene: 9. The CDR3 region is CASSLISGSMRETQYF. CDR3 bases: TGTGCCAGCAGCTTAATTAGCGGGAGTATGCGGGAGACCCAGTACTTC.

The chain joins TRBV7-2 to TRBJ1-1; D remains unclear. From germline, CDR1 is SGHTA and CDR2 FQGNSA. CDR3 length equals 13 residues. Trimming cost V 5 bases and J 10 bases, with 17 bases left between them. The CDR3 reads CASSPTVESGAFF. The CDR3 DNA follows: TGTGCCAGCAGCCCCACGGTCGAAAGCGGAGCTTTCTTT.